This T cell receptor (beta chain) emerged from a study of technical replicates of blood from a few donors. CDR1 is MDHEN and CDR2 is SYDVKM in the germline V gene. Trimming shortened V by 4 bases and J by 2 bases, and 8 bases separated the two germline ends. The CDR3 length is 14 residues. Sequenced by immunoSEQ multiplex PCR; TCRdb stores in-frame clones only, minus some. The sample contains about 15,000 clones, around nine tenths of which appear only once. V usage is TRBV28 and J usage is TRBJ2-2; no firm D call. The TCR sequence derives from a human donor in good health. The sequencing input was PBMCs. In DNA form, the CDR3 reads TGTGCCAGCAGTTGGGCAGCTAACACCGGGGAGCTGTTTTTT. This gives the protein CASSWAANTGELFF. The variable domain in full, with the rest retrieved from reference TRBV28 and TRBJ2-2, is DVKVTQSSRYLVKRTGEKVFLECVQDMDHENMFWYRQDPGLGLRLIYFSYDVKMKEKGDIPEGYSVSREKKERFSLILESASTNQTSMYLCASSWAANTGELFFGEGSRLTVL.